This T cell receptor beta chain comes out of a study of PD-1 blockade in mismatch repair-deficient tumors. Libraries were prepared by immunoSEQ multiplex PCR; TCRdb keeps only in-frame clonotypes and omits some of them. The repertoire holds about 68,000 clones, around four fifths seen once, with 4.5% to 7% in the top ten. Comment on this clone: One end of the junction does not line up with germline, which may come from a read error.

The CDR3 is 16 residues long. From germline, CDR1 is SGHKS and CDR2 YYEKEE (reference sequence). The material sequenced was peripheral blood, taken 2 weeks after starting pembrolizumab. The source of this sequence is an adult with mismatch repair-deficient cancer. The chain has TRBV5-5 and TRBJ2-7, with TRBD2 identical over 9 bases. The CDR3 bases are TGTGCCAGCATCAATACGGGGACTAGCCGATCCTCCGAGCAGTACTTC. Its protein product is CASINTGTSRSSEQYF.